What follows are 20 T cell receptor beta chains derived from one specimen sequenced in a study of blood T cell repertoires in COVID-19. Some clones are missing from TCRdb's copy, which holds only in-frame ones; the method was immunoSEQ multiplex PCR. The sample holds approximately 230,000 clones, roughly four fifths seen once. Sequenced material: peripheral blood. These receptors originate from a man of 80 years or more with acute or convalescent COVID-19.

This clone showed up just a few times. The gene calls are TRBV6-6 and TRBJ2-1, with 12 bases lining up with TRBD2. The J segment lost 5 bases and the V segment lost 5 bases, leaving 7 bases of the junction unmatched. Germline lookup yields CDR1 MNHNY and CDR2 SVGAGI (reference sequence). The CDR3 totals 16 residues. The CDR3 DNA reads as TGTGCCAGCAGTCCTCCAGGACTAGCGGGGCACAATGAGCAGTTCTTC. Translating gives CASSPPGLAGHNEQFF.

V usage is TRBV2 and J usage is TRBJ1-4; 12 nucleotides match TRBD1. The CDR3 length is 14 residues. In germline, CDR1 is SNHLY, CDR2 FYNNEI. J gave up 15 bases and V 3 bases, and 8 bases lay outside the gene matches. CDR3 residues: CASSDRDRGPLMFF. CDR3 nucleotide sequence: TGTGCCAGCAGTGATAGGGACAGGGGGCCCCTAATGTTTTTT.

The chain couples TRBV12-2 to TRBJ1-1; TRBD1, the D gene given by the table, was not confirmed from the DNA. TRBV12-2 is tagged as a pseudogene. The CDR3 is made up of 15 amino acids. CDR3 DNA sequence: TGTGCAAGTCGCATCCACAGGGTGGGGAACACTGAAGCTTTCTTT. Translated: CASRIHRVGNTEAFF.

The V gene is TRBV3-1 (or the pseudogene TRBV3-2), the J gene TRBJ2-7; 11 nucleotides align to TRBD2. CDR3 length equals 15 residues. With V trimmed by 3 bases and J by 3 bases, 4 bases remained unmatched. Germline V gene data show CDR1 as LGHDT and CDR2 as YNNKEL (reference sequence). The CDR3 protein is CASSHATSGGYEQYF. The DNA of the CDR3 is TGTGCCAGCAGCCACGCCACTAGCGGGGGCTACGAGCAGTACTTC.

The chain is built from TRBV18 and TRBJ1-5; TRBD1 matches 9 bases. CDR1 KGHSH and CDR2 LQKENI come from the germline V gene. J gave up 4 bases and V 3 bases, and 7 bases lay outside the gene matches. The CDR3 extends over 16 amino acids. CDR3 DNA sequence: TGTGCCAGCTCACCGGGACAGGGAACCAGGAATCAGCCCCAGCATTTT. It is translated as CASSPGQGTRNQPQHF.

The rearrangement uses TRBV6-6 and TRBJ2-5; 7 bases agree with TRBD2. The V segment lost 8 bases and the J segment 0 bases; nucleotides outside the gene matches: 3. The CDR3 has 13 amino acids. Germline-derived CDR1 and CDR2 are MNHNY and SVGAGI (reference sequence). The CDR3 DNA is TGTGCCAGCTCTACTAGCGACCAAGAGACCCAGTACTTC. Residues: CASSTSDQETQYF.

The chain combines TRBV6-5 with TRBJ1-1, with 9 bases aligning to TRBD1. The trim removed 6 bases at V and 11 bases at J, leaving 4 bases unmatched. CDR3 length: 11 residues. CDR1 is MNHEY and CDR2 is SVGAGI in the germline V gene. The CDR3 DNA reads TGTGCCAGCAGCAGGACAGGGGTGGCTTTCTTT. Amino acid sequence: CASSRTGVAFF.

The rearrangement links TRBV7-8 to TRBJ2-7; no reliable D call. The CDR3 consists of 13 residues. V shed 3 bases and J shed 1 base, with 7 bases lying between them. In germline, CDR1 is SGHVS, CDR2 FQNEAQ. CDR3 loop: CASSFAGSYEQYF. The CDR3 nucleotides are TGTGCCAGCAGCTTCGCAGGTTCCTACGAGCAGTACTTC.

The rearrangement links TRBV30 to TRBJ1-2; D is possibly TRBD1 (6 bases). CDR3 length: 13 residues. V lost 1 base to trimming and J lost 4 bases, with 10 bases between them. Germline CDR1 is GTSNPN and CDR2 is SVGIG (reference sequence). The CDR3 nucleotides read TGTGCCTGGAGTGAGGACAGAGTCTATGGCTACACCTTC. Protein sequence: CAWSEDRVYGYTF.

The V and J genes are TRBV12-3 or TRBV12-4 and TRBJ1-5; perhaps TRBD1 as D (6 bases). Trimming took off 8 bases at V and 3 bases at J, with 8 bases between the two ends. CDR3 length: 12 residues. The DNA of the CDR3 is TGTGCCAGCCGGGACAACAATCAGCCCCAGCATTTT. It encodes CASRDNNQPQHF.

V usage is TRBV25-1 and J usage is TRBJ1-1, with D possibly matching TRBD1 (5 bases). The CDR3 length is 13 residues. The germline CDR1 and CDR2 sequences are MGHDK and SYGVNS. Deletions cut 5 bases from V and 12 bases from J, with 19 bases between. The DNA of the CDR3 is TGTGCCAGCAGTACCCCGGGAACCCGGGGGACTTTCTTT. Its translation is CASSTPGTRGTFF.

This chain joins TRBV5-5 and TRBJ1-6, with D maybe TRBD1 (6 bases). Per germline, CDR1 SGHKS and CDR2 YYEKEE (reference sequence). CDR3 size: 15 residues. Trimming removed 4 bases at V and 7 bases at J, with 15 bases between. The DNA for the CDR3 is TGTGCCAGCAGCCCCTGGACAGTAAACAATTCACCCCTCCACTTT. Translation gives CASSPWTVNNSPLHF.

This clone was seen once. The chain links TRBV19 to TRBJ2-2; 10 positions agree with TRBD1. Germline V gives CDR1 LNHDA, CDR2 SQIVND (reference sequence). After removal of 4 bases from V and 6 bases from J, the junction contained 11 bases not matched to a gene. The CDR3 runs to 17 residues. This chain's CDR3 is CASSKFQAGTGAGELFF. The DNA of the CDR3 is TGTGCCAGTAGTAAATTCCAAGCCGGGACAGGGGCCGGGGAGCTGTTTTTT.

V gene TRBV6-6 combines with J gene TRBJ2-7; tentative D call: TRBD2 (6 bases). Per the germline V gene, CDR1 is MNHNY and CDR2 is SVGAGI (reference sequence). Trimming stripped 7 bases from V and 2 bases from J, with 12 bases between. This CDR3 spans 13 amino acids. CDR3 sequence (DNA): TGTGCCAGCACCTCGGGGGAGACCTACGAGCAGTACTTC. This gives the protein CASTSGETYEQYF.

Only one count was recorded for this clone. J is TRBJ2-7 and V is TRBV2; maybe TRBD2 (6 bases). The CDR3 extends over 14 amino acids. V shed 5 bases and J shed 1 base, with 12 bases lying between them. Per germline, CDR1 SNHLY and CDR2 FYNNEI. This CDR3 is CASSRAGGSYEQYF. The CDR3 DNA is TGTGCCAGCAGTAGAGCGGGCGGATCCTACGAGCAGTACTTC.

The chain links TRBV6-5 to TRBJ2-7, with D possibly matching TRBD1 (6 bases). This CDR3 has 13 amino acids. The germline gives CDR1 MNHEY, CDR2 SVGAGI. The V and J ends lost 0 bases and 7 bases respectively, with 10 bases between them. This CDR3 reads CASSYSTGREQYF. CDR3 in DNA: TGTGCCAGCAGTTACTCGACAGGCAGAGAGCAGTACTTC.

This clone was observed a few times. The genes are TRBV4-2 and TRBJ1-4; possible D gene TRBD1, 5 bases. In germline, CDR1 is LGHNA, CDR2 YNFKEQ. V lost 0 bases and J lost 7, with 12 bases in between. The CDR3 has 15 amino acids. CDR3 sequence reads: CASSQERRGREKLFF. The CDR3 DNA sequence: TGTGCCAGCAGCCAAGAGAGGAGGGGTCGTGAAAAACTGTTTTTT.

The rearrangement uses TRBV9 and TRBJ1-2; D is possibly TRBD1 (6 bases). In germline, CDR1 is SGDLS, CDR2 YYNGEE. The CDR3 sequence is 17 residues long. Between the trimmed V and J ends, which lost 2 bases and 0 bases, there was a span of 17 bases. The CDR3 DNA follows: TGTGCCAGCAGCGTGGGGGCCTCGGGACGGACTAACTATGGCTACACCTTC. Protein: CASSVGASGRTNYGYTF.

This chain joins TRBV24-1 and TRBJ1-2; D unclear. This CDR3 has 17 amino acids. Germline V lookup: CDR1 KGHDR, CDR2 SFDVKD. V was trimmed by 0 bases and J by 4 bases, leaving 17 bases between them. The CDR3 DNA reads TGTGCCACCAGTGATTTGGACGGTTTAAACTATCCCTATGGCTACACCTTC. Protein product: CATSDLDGLNYPYGYTF.

This clone was picked up a small number of times. The DNA is left out, because the CDR3 cannot be placed on it with certainty; the CDR3 is given as TCRdb lists it. The chain uses TRBV21-1 and TRBJ1-4; no DNA check was done on the table's D call, TRBD1. TRBV21-1 is a recognized pseudogene. Termini included, the CDR3 measures 15 amino acids. The CDR3 sequence is CASSKVGQGNEKLFF.